These 14 T cell receptor beta chains originate from one sample sequenced in a study of radiotherapy plus CTLA-4 blockade in lung cancer. Sequencing was performed with immunoSEQ multiplex PCR; in TCRdb, only in-frame clones are kept and a portion is missing. The profile shows about 62,000 clones, 70% to 80% of them singletons. The source material was peripheral blood, sampled from a patient treated with radiotherapy plus ipilimumab. Every receptor here comes from a human donor with non-small cell lung cancer who had a complete response to radiotherapy plus ipilimumab.

This clone appeared a few times. The chain recombines TRBV10-3 with TRBJ2-7, with 12 bases lining up with TRBD2. The CDR3 spans 14 residues. Trimming removed 5 bases from V and 4 bases from J; junction bases left unmatched: 3. Germline lookup yields CDR1 ENHRY and CDR2 SYGVKD. Written as DNA, the CDR3 is TGTGCCATCAGTCCAACTAGCGGGGGGTACGAGCAGTACTTC. This gives the protein CAISPTSGGYEQYF.

This clone was detected only a few times. The chain links TRBV18 to TRBJ1-4; 11 bases are shared with TRBD1. Germline V gives CDR1 KGHSH, CDR2 LQKENI. V shed 6 bases, J shed 7 bases, and the junction held 7 bases outside the gene matches. The length of the CDR3 is 15 residues. For the CDR3, the DNA is TGTGCCAGCTCTCCGCCCGGGACAGGGGGTGAAAAACTGTTTTTT. Translating gives CASSPPGTGGEKLFF.

The gene calls are TRBV29-1 and TRBJ1-2; no clear D gene. Trimming took off 6 bases at V and 0 bases at J, with 5 bases between the two ends. Germline V lookup: CDR1 SQVTM, CDR2 ANQGSEA. This CDR3 is 11 amino acids long. CDR3 in DNA: TGCAGCGTGTCATCTAACTATGGCTACACCTTC. It yields the protein CSVSSNYGYTF. Using reference TRBV29-1 and TRBJ1-2 for the parts outside the CDR3, the full variable domain is SAVISQKPSRDICQRGTSLTIQCQVDSQVTMMFWYRQQPGQSLTLIATANQGSEATYESGFVIDKFPISRPNLTFSTLTVSNMSPEDSSIYLCSVSSNYGYTFGSGTRLTVV.

The count of this clone is one. V is TRBV5-4 and J is TRBJ2-1; 8 bases line up with TRBD2. CDR3 length: 14 residues. With 4 bases clipped from V and 6 bases from J, the junction kept 6 bases outside the gene matches. CDR1 SGHNT and CDR2 YYREEE come from the germline V gene (reference sequence). CDR3: CASSRTSGFNEQFF. The CDR3 bases are TGTGCCAGCAGCCGTACTAGCGGTTTCAATGAGCAGTTCTTC.

This chain joins TRBV2 and TRBJ2-1; D is uncertain. CDR3 length: 14 residues. From germline, CDR1 is SNHLY and CDR2 FYNNEI. V was trimmed by 8 bases and J by 6 bases, leaving 17 bases between them. The CDR3 DNA reads TGTGCCAGCGCCCGTAGCAGTTTGGGCAATGAGCAGTTCTTC. Residues: CASARSSLGNEQFF. Based on the CDR3 plus reference TRBV2 and TRBJ2-1, the full variable domain is EPEVTQTPSHQVTQMGQEVILRCVPISNHLYFYWYRQILGQKVEFLVSFYNNEISEKSEIFDDQFSVERPDGSNFTLKIRSTKLEDSAMYFCASARSSLGNEQFFGPGTRLTVL.

This clone was recorded a few times. V and J are TRBV10-3 and TRBJ2-2; TRBD2 might be the D (6 bases). The CDR3 extends over 14 amino acids. Germline V gene data show CDR1 as ENHRY and CDR2 as SYGVKD. V was pared by 6 bases and J by 6 bases, with 14 bases between. In DNA form, the CDR3 reads TGTGCCATCAGAGACGACGGAGGGGCCGGGGAGCTGTTTTTT. Its translation: CAIRDDGGAGELFF.

In DNA form, the CDR3 reads TGTGCCAGCAGTTACGGGACAGGGGTCTATGGCTACACCTTC. Protein: CASSYGTGVYGYTF. The chain carries TRBV6-5 and TRBJ1-2, with 10 positions matching TRBD1. Trimming removed 2 bases from V and 4 bases from J; junction bases left unmatched: 1. The germline V gene encodes CDR1 MNHEY and CDR2 SVGAGI. CDR3 size: 14 residues.

Concerning this clone itself: Other DNA sequences in this sample translate to the same CDR3. V is TRBV27 and J is TRBJ2-5; TRBD2 agrees at 14 bases. The CDR3 is 16 residues long. V dropped 5 bases and J dropped 4; count of bases not matched to a gene: 6. Germline V gene lookup returns CDR1 MNHEY and CDR2 SMNVEV (reference sequence). The CDR3 is CASSPRGLAGVETQYF. CDR3 coding DNA: TGTGCCAGCAGTCCCAGGGGACTAGCGGGAGTAGAGACCCAGTACTTC.

The chain uses TRBV6-7 and TRBJ1-1; no reliable D call. TRBV6-7 falls under the ORF class, with uncertain function. Trimming left V 2 bases short and J 4 bases short, with 14 bases between. This CDR3 comprises 15 residues. The CDR3 DNA sequence: TGTGCCAGCAGTTACACCAAAAGCGTGGGCACTGAAGCTTTCTTT. It yields the protein CASSYTKSVGTEAFF.

The V and J genes are TRBV19 and TRBJ2-5, with D possibly being TRBD2 (6 bases). This CDR3 is 15 amino acids long. CDR1 and CDR2 (germline): LNHDA, SQIVND (reference sequence). The germline V and J ends were trimmed by 6 bases and 1 base, with 15 bases remaining between them. The CDR3 here is CASRSGSLGQETQYF. Written as DNA, the CDR3 is TGTGCCAGTAGGTCCGGGAGCCTAGGCCAAGAGACCCAGTACTTC.

The rearrangement links TRBV18 to TRBJ2-7; possibly TRBD1 for D (6 bases). This CDR3 is built from 15 residues. V lost 2 bases, J lost 2 bases, and 13 bases lay in between. The germline gives CDR1 KGHSH, CDR2 LQKENI. This chain's CDR3 is CASSPNTGSAYEQYF. Here the CDR3 DNA reads TGTGCCAGCTCACCAAATACAGGGTCAGCCTACGAGCAGTACTTC.

Turning to this clone: Its ends do not fully match the called genes, so a read error is possible. V and J are TRBV30 and TRBJ1-6, with TRBD1 as a possible D gene (6 bases). CDR3 length equals 13 residues. The germline V gene encodes CDR1 GTSNPN and CDR2 SVGIG (reference sequence). The DNA of the CDR3 is TGTACCTGGAGGTGGCAGGGGAGCTCACCCCTCCACTTT. As protein: CTWRWQGSSPLHF.

The chain joins TRBV7-9 to TRBJ1-3, with D hard to call. The CDR3 loop spans 14 amino acids. The V gene lost 3 bases and the J gene lost 4 bases, with 10 bases spanning the gap. Looked up from germline, CDR1 is SEHNR and CDR2 is FQNEAQ (reference sequence). In nucleotides, the CDR3 is TGTGCCAGCAGCTTCTACTCACAGGGAAACACCATATATTTT. Protein product: CASSFYSQGNTIYF.

This clone was picked up a small number of times. The rearrangement uses TRBV27 and TRBJ1-3; no clear D. This CDR3 has 13 amino acids. The germline CDR1 and CDR2 sequences are MNHEY and SMNVEV (reference sequence). V lost 6 bases, J lost 1 base, and 7 bases lay in between. The CDR3 DNA is TGTGCCAGCAGGGCCCAATCTGGAAACACCATATATTTT. Its translation: CASRAQSGNTIYF.